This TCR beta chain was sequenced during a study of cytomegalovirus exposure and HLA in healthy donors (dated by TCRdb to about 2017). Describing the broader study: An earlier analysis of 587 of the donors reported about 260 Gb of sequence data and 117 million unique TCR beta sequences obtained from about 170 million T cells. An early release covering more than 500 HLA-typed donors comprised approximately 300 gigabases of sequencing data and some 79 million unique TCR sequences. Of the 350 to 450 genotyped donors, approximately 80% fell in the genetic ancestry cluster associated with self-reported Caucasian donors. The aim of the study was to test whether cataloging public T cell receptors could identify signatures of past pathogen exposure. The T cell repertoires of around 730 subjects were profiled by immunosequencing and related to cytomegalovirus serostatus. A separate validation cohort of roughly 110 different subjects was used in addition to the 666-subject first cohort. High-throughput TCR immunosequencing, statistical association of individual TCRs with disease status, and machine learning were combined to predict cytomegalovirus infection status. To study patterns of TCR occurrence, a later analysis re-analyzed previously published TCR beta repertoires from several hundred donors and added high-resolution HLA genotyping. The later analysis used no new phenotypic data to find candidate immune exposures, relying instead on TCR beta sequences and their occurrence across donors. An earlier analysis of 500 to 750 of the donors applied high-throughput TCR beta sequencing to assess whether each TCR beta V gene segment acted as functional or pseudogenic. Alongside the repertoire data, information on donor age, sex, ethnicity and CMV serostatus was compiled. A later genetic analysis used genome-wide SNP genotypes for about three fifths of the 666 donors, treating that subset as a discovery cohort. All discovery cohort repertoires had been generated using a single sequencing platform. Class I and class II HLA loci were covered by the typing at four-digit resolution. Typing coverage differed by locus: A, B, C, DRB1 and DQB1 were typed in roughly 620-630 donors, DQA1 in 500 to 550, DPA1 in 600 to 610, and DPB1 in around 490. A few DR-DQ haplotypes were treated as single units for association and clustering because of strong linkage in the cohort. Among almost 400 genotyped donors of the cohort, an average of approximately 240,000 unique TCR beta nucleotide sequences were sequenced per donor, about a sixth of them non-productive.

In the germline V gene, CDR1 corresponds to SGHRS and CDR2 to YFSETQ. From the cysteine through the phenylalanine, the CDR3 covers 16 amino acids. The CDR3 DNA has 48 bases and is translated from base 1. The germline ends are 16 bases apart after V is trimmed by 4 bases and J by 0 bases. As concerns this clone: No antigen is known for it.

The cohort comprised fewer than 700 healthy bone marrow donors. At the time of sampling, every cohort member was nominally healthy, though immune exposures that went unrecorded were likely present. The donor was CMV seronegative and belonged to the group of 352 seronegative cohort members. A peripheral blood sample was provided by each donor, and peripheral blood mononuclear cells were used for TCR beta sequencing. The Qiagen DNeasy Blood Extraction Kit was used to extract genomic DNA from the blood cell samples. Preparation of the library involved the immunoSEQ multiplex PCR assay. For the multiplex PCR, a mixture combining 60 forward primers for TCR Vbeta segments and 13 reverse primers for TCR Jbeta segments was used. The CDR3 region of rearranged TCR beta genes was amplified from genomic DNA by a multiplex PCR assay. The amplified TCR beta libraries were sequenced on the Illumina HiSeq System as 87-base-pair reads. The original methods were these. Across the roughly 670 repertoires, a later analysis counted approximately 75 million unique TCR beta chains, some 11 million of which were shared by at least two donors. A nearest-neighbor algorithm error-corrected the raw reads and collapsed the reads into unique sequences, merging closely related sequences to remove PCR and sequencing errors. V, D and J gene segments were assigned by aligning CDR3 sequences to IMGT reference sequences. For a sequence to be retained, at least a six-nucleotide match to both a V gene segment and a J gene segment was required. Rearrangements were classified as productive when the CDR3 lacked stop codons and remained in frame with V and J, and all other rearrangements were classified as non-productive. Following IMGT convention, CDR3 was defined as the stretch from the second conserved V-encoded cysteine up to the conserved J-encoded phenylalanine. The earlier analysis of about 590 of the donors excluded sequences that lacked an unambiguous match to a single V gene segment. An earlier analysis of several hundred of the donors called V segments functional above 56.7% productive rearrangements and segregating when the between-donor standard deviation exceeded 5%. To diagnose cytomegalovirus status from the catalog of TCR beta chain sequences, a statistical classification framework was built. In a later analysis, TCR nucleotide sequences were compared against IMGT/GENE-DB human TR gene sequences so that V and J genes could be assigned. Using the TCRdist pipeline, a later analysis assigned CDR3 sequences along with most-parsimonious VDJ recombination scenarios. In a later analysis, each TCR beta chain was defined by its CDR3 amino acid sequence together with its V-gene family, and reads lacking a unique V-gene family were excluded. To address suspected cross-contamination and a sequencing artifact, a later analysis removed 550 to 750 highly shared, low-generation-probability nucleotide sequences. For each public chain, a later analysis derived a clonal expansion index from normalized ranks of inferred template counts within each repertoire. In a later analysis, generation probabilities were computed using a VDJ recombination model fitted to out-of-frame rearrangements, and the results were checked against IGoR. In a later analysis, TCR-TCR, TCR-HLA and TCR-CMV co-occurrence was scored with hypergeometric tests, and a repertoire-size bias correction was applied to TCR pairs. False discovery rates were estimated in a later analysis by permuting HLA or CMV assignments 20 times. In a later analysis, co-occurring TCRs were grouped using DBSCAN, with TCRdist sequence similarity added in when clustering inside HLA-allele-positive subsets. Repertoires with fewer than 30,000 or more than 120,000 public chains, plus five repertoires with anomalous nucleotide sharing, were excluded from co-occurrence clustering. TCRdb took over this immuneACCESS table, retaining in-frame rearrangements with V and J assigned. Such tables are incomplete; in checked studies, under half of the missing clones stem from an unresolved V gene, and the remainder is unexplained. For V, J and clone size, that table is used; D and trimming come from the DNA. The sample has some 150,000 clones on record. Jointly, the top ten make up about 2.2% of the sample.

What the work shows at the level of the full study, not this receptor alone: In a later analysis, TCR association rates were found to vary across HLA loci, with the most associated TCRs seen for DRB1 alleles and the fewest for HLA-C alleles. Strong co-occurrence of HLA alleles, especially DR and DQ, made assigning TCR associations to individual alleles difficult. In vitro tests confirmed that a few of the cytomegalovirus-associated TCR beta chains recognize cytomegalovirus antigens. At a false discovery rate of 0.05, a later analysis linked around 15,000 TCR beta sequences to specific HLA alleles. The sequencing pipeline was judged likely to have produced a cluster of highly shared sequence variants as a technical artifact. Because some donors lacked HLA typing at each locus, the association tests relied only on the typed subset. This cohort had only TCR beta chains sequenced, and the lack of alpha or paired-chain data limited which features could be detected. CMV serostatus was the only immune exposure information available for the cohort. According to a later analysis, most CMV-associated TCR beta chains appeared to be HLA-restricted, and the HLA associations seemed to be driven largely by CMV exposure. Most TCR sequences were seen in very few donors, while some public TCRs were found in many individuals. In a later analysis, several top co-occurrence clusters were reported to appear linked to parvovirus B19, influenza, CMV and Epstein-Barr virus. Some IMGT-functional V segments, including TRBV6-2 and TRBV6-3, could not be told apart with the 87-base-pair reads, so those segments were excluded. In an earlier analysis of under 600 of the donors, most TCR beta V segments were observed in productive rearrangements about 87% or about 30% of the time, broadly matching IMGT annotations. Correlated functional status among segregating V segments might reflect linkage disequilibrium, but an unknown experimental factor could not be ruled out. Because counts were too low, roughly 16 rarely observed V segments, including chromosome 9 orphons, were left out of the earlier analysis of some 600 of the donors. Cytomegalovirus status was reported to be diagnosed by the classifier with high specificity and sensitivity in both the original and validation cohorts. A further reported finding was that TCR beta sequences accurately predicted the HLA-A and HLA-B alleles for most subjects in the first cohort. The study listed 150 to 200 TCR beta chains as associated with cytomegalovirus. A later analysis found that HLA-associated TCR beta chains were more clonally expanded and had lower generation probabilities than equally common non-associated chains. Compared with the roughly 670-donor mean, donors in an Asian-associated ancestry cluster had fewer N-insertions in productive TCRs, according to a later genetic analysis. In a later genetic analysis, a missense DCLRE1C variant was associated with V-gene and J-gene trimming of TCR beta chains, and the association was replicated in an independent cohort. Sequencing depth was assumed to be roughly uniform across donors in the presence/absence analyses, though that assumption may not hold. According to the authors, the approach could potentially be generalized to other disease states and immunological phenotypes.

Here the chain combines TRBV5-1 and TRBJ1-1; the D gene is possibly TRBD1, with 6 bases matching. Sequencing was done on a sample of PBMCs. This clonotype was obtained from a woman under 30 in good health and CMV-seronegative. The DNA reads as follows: TGCGCCAGCAGCATCACAGACAGGAACATGAACACTGAAGCTTTCTTT. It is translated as CASSITDRNMNTEAFF.